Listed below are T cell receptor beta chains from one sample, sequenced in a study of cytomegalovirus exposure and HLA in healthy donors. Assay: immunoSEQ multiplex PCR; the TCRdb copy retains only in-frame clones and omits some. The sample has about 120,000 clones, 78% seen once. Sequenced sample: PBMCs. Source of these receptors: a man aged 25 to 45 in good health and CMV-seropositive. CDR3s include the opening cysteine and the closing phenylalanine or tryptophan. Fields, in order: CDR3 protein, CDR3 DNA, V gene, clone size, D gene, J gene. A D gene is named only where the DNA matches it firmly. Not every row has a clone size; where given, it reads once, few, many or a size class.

CDR3aa: CASSRRNSGYNEQFF
CDR3nt: TGTGCCAGCAGCAGGAGGAATAGCGGTTACAATGAGCAGTTCTTC
v_gene: TRBV5-4
abundance: once
d_gene: NA
j_gene: TRBJ2-1

CDR3aa: CASSLAAGGRDTQYF
CDR3nt: TGTGCCAGCAGCTTAGCTGCGGGAGGGCGGGATACGCAGTATTTT
v_gene: TRBV7-7
abundance: few
d_gene: TRBD2
j_gene: TRBJ2-3

CDR3aa: CASSSTRASTDTQYF
CDR3nt: TGCGCCAGCAGCTCCACCAGGGCTAGCACAGATACGCAGTATTTT
v_gene: TRBV5-1
abundance: NA
d_gene: NA
j_gene: TRBJ2-3

CDR3aa: CASSYSGTNTGELFF
CDR3nt: TGTGCCAGCAGTTACTCTGGCACCAACACCGGGGAGCTGTTTTTT
v_gene: TRBV6-5
abundance: NA
d_gene: NA
j_gene: TRBJ2-2

CDR3aa: CASSVGGSGSTDTQYF
CDR3nt: TGTGCCAGCAGCGTAGGCGGTAGCGGCAGCACAGATACGCAGTATTTT
v_gene: TRBV9
abundance: NA
d_gene: NA
j_gene: TRBJ2-3

CDR3aa: CASSGRVLNTGELFF
CDR3nt: TGTGCCAGCAGCGGGCGTGTGCTAAACACCGGGGAGCTGTTTTTT
v_gene: TRBV7-2
abundance: NA
d_gene: NA
j_gene: TRBJ2-2

CDR3aa: CASSNTGDQETQYF
CDR3nt: TGTGCCAGCAGCAACACAGGGGACCAAGAGACCCAGTACTTC
v_gene: TRBV7-9
abundance: NA
d_gene: TRBD1
j_gene: TRBJ2-5

CDR3aa: CSVVDRGSYNEQFF
CDR3nt: TGCAGCGTTGTGGACAGGGGTTCGTACAATGAGCAGTTCTTC
v_gene: TRBV29-1
abundance: NA
d_gene: TRBD1
j_gene: TRBJ2-1

CDR3aa: CASLKSQQFF
CDR3nt: TGTGCCAGCCTTAAGAGTCAGCAGTTCTTC
v_gene: TRBV2
abundance: NA
d_gene: NA
j_gene: TRBJ2-1

CDR3aa: CASNRGLAGPNEQFF
CDR3nt: TGTGCCAGCAATCGGGGACTAGCGGGTCCCAATGAGCAGTTCTTC
v_gene: TRBV6-6
abundance: NA
d_gene: TRBD2
j_gene: TRBJ2-1

CDR3aa: CATSILISYEQYF
CDR3nt: TGTGCCACCAGCATTTTAATATCCTACGAGCAGTACTTC
v_gene: TRBV15
abundance: NA
d_gene: NA
j_gene: TRBJ2-7

CDR3aa: CASRGTENQPQHF
CDR3nt: TGTGCCAGTAGGGGGACAGAGAATCAGCCCCAGCATTTT
v_gene: TRBV19
abundance: NA
d_gene: TRBD1
j_gene: TRBJ1-5

CDR3aa: CASSYAAGSYEQYF
CDR3nt: TGTGCCAGCAGTTACGCCGCGGGTTCCTACGAGCAGTACTTC
v_gene: TRBV6-5
abundance: NA
d_gene: NA
j_gene: TRBJ2-7

CDR3aa: CASSQGTSGANVLTF
CDR3nt: TGTGCCAGCAGTCAAGGGACTTCTGGGGCCAACGTCCTGACTTTC
v_gene: TRBV6-5
abundance: few
d_gene: NA
j_gene: TRBJ2-6

CDR3aa: CASSPRDKDGYTF
CDR3nt: TGTGCCAGCTCACCCCGGGACAAGGATGGCTACACCTTC
v_gene: TRBV18
abundance: NA
d_gene: NA
j_gene: TRBJ1-2

CDR3aa: CASSSGQNYGYTF
CDR3nt: TGTGCCAGCAGCTCAGGACAGAACTATGGCTACACCTTC
v_gene: TRBV7-2
abundance: NA
d_gene: NA
j_gene: TRBJ1-2

CDR3aa: CASSLDRGSADTQYF
CDR3nt: TGTGCCAGCAGCTTGGACAGGGGGAGCGCAGATACGCAGTATTTT
v_gene: TRBV11-3
abundance: NA
d_gene: TRBD1
j_gene: TRBJ2-3

CDR3aa: CASTTAENTEAFF
CDR3nt: TGCGCCAGCACTACGGCGGAGAACACTGAAGCTTTCTTT
v_gene: TRBV5-1
abundance: NA
d_gene: NA
j_gene: TRBJ1-1

CDR3aa: CASSFGDRENEKLFF
CDR3nt: TGTGCCAGCAGTTTCGGCGACAGGGAGAATGAAAAACTGTTTTTT
v_gene: TRBV28
abundance: NA
d_gene: TRBD1
j_gene: TRBJ1-4

CDR3aa: CASSLELAGVGEQYF
CDR3nt: TGTGCCAGCAGCTTAGAACTAGCGGGAGTGGGCGAGCAGTACTTC
v_gene: TRBV7-9
abundance: NA
d_gene: TRBD2
j_gene: TRBJ2-7

CDR3aa: CASSTQNQPQHF
CDR3nt: TGTGCCAGCAGTACACAAAATCAGCCCCAGCATTTT
v_gene: TRBV27
abundance: NA
d_gene: NA
j_gene: TRBJ1-5

CDR3aa: CASSQDGGGANVLTF
CDR3nt: TGTGCCAGCAGCCAAGATGGAGGGGGGGCCAACGTCCTGACTTTC
v_gene: TRBV4-2
abundance: once
d_gene: NA
j_gene: TRBJ2-6

CDR3aa: CASSQWGGQGGDTEAFF
CDR3nt: TGCGCCAGCAGCCAGTGGGGGGGGCAGGGCGGGGACACTGAAGCTTTCTTT
v_gene: TRBV4-3
abundance: NA
d_gene: NA
j_gene: TRBJ1-1

CDR3aa: CASSLALAGEEYF
CDR3nt: TGTGCCAGCAGTTTAGCGCTAGCGGGAGAGGAGTACTTC
v_gene: TRBV27
abundance: few
d_gene: TRBD2
j_gene: TRBJ2-7

CDR3aa: CASSQESQVGYYEQYF
CDR3nt: TGCGCCAGCAGCCAAGAGTCTCAGGTGGGTTACTACGAGCAGTACTTC
v_gene: TRBV4-1
abundance: few
d_gene: NA
j_gene: TRBJ2-7

CDR3aa: CASVRRDGAYEQYF
CDR3nt: TGTGCCAGCGTCCGGCGGGACGGGGCCTACGAGCAGTACTTC
v_gene: TRBV28
abundance: NA
d_gene: NA
j_gene: TRBJ2-7

CDR3aa: CASSYSARREQYF
CDR3nt: TGTGCCAGCAGTTACTCGGCTAGAAGGGAGCAGTACTTC
v_gene: TRBV6-5
abundance: once
d_gene: NA
j_gene: TRBJ2-7

CDR3aa: CASSSVLSGANVLTF
CDR3nt: TGTGCCAGCAGTTCCGTCCTCTCTGGGGCCAACGTCCTGACTTTC
v_gene: TRBV28
abundance: once
d_gene: NA
j_gene: TRBJ2-6

CDR3aa: CASSTDGRWTSGLQETQYF
CDR3nt: TGCGCCAGCAGCACCGACGGAAGATGGACTAGCGGATTACAAGAGACCCAGTACTTC
v_gene: TRBV5-1
abundance: NA
d_gene: TRBD2
j_gene: TRBJ2-5

CDR3aa: CASSPPGAGELFF
CDR3nt: TGCGCCAGCAGCCCTCCCGGGGCCGGGGAGCTGTTTTTT
v_gene: TRBV4-1
abundance: NA
d_gene: NA
j_gene: TRBJ2-2

CDR3aa: CASSFLGSGAYEQYF
CDR3nt: TGTGCCAGCAGCTTTCTCGGTAGCGGAGCCTACGAGCAGTACTTC
v_gene: TRBV5-4
abundance: few
d_gene: NA
j_gene: TRBJ2-7

CDR3aa: CASSSKGLVDSYEQYF
CDR3nt: TGTGCCAGCAGTTCAAAGGGGCTAGTCGACTCCTACGAGCAGTACTTC
v_gene: TRBV7-9
abundance: NA
d_gene: NA
j_gene: TRBJ2-7

CDR3aa: CASSFGVGGYSNQPQHF
CDR3nt: TGTGCCAGCAGCTTCGGAGTAGGGGGATATAGCAATCAGCCCCAGCATTTT
v_gene: TRBV7-8
abundance: NA
d_gene: NA
j_gene: TRBJ1-5

CDR3aa: CASGRQALFF
CDR3nt: TGTGCCAGCGGCAGACAGGCACTGTTTTTT
v_gene: TRBV6-1
abundance: NA
d_gene: NA
j_gene: TRBJ1-4

CDR3aa: CASSGGLPYNEQFF
CDR3nt: TGTGCCAGCAGCGGCGGACTCCCCTACAATGAGCAGTTCTTC
v_gene: TRBV9
abundance: few
d_gene: NA
j_gene: TRBJ2-1

CDR3aa: CAISVGLAAGYEQFF
CDR3nt: TGTGCCATCAGTGTGGGACTAGCGGCCGGGTATGAGCAGTTCTTC
v_gene: TRBV10-3
abundance: few
d_gene: TRBD2
j_gene: TRBJ2-1

CDR3aa: CASSLGGGNYGYTF
CDR3nt: TGTGCCAGCAGTTTGGGCGGGGGTAACTATGGCTACACCTTC
v_gene: TRBV7-6
abundance: few
d_gene: NA
j_gene: TRBJ1-2

CDR3aa: CASNQLTSELETQYF
CDR3nt: TGTGCCAGCAACCAGTTAACTAGCGAGTTGGAGACCCAGTACTTC
v_gene: TRBV5-5
abundance: NA
d_gene: TRBD2
j_gene: TRBJ2-5

CDR3aa: CASSLEQGWEGTEAFF
CDR3nt: TGTGCCAGCAGCTTAGAACAGGGTTGGGAGGGCACTGAAGCTTTCTTT
v_gene: TRBV7-9
abundance: NA
d_gene: NA
j_gene: TRBJ1-1

CDR3aa: CASSYGQEYGYTF
CDR3nt: TGTGCCAGCAGTTATGGGCAGGAATATGGCTACACCTTC
v_gene: TRBV6-5
abundance: NA
d_gene: NA
j_gene: TRBJ1-2

CDR3aa: CASSQEAGGPYEQYF
CDR3nt: TGTGCCAGCAGCCAAGAGGCGGGAGGGCCCTACGAGCAGTACTTC
v_gene: TRBV4-2
abundance: few
d_gene: TRBD2
j_gene: TRBJ2-7

CDR3aa: CASNPGTGFYEQYF
CDR3nt: TGTGCCAGCAACCCCGGGACAGGGTTTTACGAGCAGTACTTC
v_gene: TRBV27
abundance: NA
d_gene: TRBD1
j_gene: TRBJ2-7

CDR3aa: CASSHPGGYNEQFF
CDR3nt: TGTGCCAGCAGCCATCCCGGCGGATACAATGAGCAGTTCTTC
v_gene: TRBV4-2
abundance: NA
d_gene: NA
j_gene: TRBJ2-1

CDR3aa: CASSDRGSTNEKLFF
CDR3nt: TGCGCCAGCAGTGACAGAGGATCAACTAATGAAAAACTGTTTTTT
v_gene: TRBV10-1
abundance: few
d_gene: NA
j_gene: TRBJ1-4

CDR3aa: CASTVEDGTSGGNEQFF
CDR3nt: TGTGCCAGCACCGTCGAGGACGGGACTAGCGGCGGGAATGAGCAGTTCTTC
v_gene: TRBV9
abundance: NA
d_gene: TRBD2
j_gene: TRBJ2-1

CDR3aa: CASSLARPGELFF
CDR3nt: TGTGCCAGCAGCTTAGCGCGCCCCGGGGAGCTGTTTTTT
v_gene: TRBV7-6
abundance: NA
d_gene: NA
j_gene: TRBJ2-2

CDR3aa: CASSERTGANYGYTF
CDR3nt: TGTGCCAGCAGTGAGAGGACAGGGGCAAACTATGGCTACACCTTC
v_gene: TRBV2
abundance: NA
d_gene: TRBD1
j_gene: TRBJ1-2

CDR3aa: CASSFGGDEKLFF
CDR3nt: TGTGCCAGCAGTTTCGGCGGGGATGAAAAACTGTTTTTT
v_gene: TRBV28
abundance: few
d_gene: NA
j_gene: TRBJ1-4

CDR3aa: CASSLSRVSDEQFF
CDR3nt: TGTGCCAGCAGTTTATCGAGAGTTTCGGATGAGCAGTTCTTC
v_gene: TRBV27
abundance: NA
d_gene: NA
j_gene: TRBJ2-1

CDR3aa: CASSEAGSYNEQFF
CDR3nt: TGTGCCAGTAGTGAAGCGGGGAGCTACAATGAGCAGTTCTTC
v_gene: TRBV19
abundance: NA
d_gene: TRBD2
j_gene: TRBJ2-1

CDR3aa: CSVYGGARNYGYTF
CDR3nt: TGCAGCGTCTACGGGGGGGCCAGAAACTATGGCTACACCTTC
v_gene: TRBV29-1
abundance: NA
d_gene: NA
j_gene: TRBJ1-2

CDR3aa: CASSLDRGPTSTDTQYF
CDR3nt: TGTGCCAGCAGCTTGGACAGGGGTCCGACATCCACAGATACGCAGTATTTT
v_gene: TRBV5-6
abundance: NA
d_gene: TRBD1
j_gene: TRBJ2-3

CDR3aa: CASSLGTSGYEQYF
CDR3nt: TGCGCCAGCAGCTTGGGGACTAGCGGATACGAGCAGTACTTC
v_gene: TRBV5-1
abundance: NA
d_gene: TRBD2
j_gene: TRBJ2-7

CDR3aa: CASSLHRTGLKEQFF
CDR3nt: TGTGCCAGCAGCTTACACCGGACGGGATTGAAAGAGCAGTTCTTC
v_gene: TRBV7-9
abundance: NA
d_gene: NA
j_gene: TRBJ2-1

CDR3aa: CASTGQRYEQYF
CDR3nt: TGTGCCAGCACGGGACAGAGATACGAGCAGTACTTC
v_gene: TRBV2
abundance: NA
d_gene: TRBD1
j_gene: TRBJ2-7

CDR3aa: CASSYGTSGSSYEQYF
CDR3nt: TGTGCCAGCAGTTACGGGACTAGCGGGTCCTCCTACGAGCAGTACTTC
v_gene: TRBV6-5
abundance: once
d_gene: TRBD2
j_gene: TRBJ2-7

CDR3aa: CASSLEPGLVYEQYF
CDR3nt: TGTGCCAGCTCACTCGAACCGGGACTAGTGTACGAGCAGTACTTC
v_gene: TRBV18
abundance: NA
d_gene: TRBD2
j_gene: TRBJ2-7

CDR3aa: CASSLGGLDQPQHF
CDR3nt: TGTGCCAGCAGCTTAGGAGGGTTGGATCAGCCCCAGCATTTT
v_gene: TRBV7-9
abundance: NA
d_gene: NA
j_gene: TRBJ1-5

CDR3aa: CSVDGTGAYEQFF
CDR3nt: TGCAGCGTTGATGGGACAGGGGCTTATGAGCAGTTCTTC
v_gene: TRBV29-1
abundance: NA
d_gene: TRBD1
j_gene: TRBJ2-1